The 8 T cell receptor beta chains reported below all come from one sample, sequenced in a study of T-cell reconstitution after alpha-beta-depleted transplantation in children. Unique molecular identifiers were used in preparing the TCRbeta library. TCRdb fed the PCR reads into MiXCR, producing one record per CDR3 protein. Of 700,000 to 950,000 distinct CDR3 sequences in the sample, about 16% were seen once. The sequenced sample was PBMCs, mostly from graft donor cells, obtained 360 days after TCRalphabeta/CD19-depleted stem cell transplant. These TCRs come from a male patient between 5 and 17 years old who had a stem cell transplant for acute lymphoblastic leukemia, so the T cells may come from the graft donor.

This clonotype was observed at least ten times. The chain recombines TRBV5-1 with TRBJ2-7; D unresolved. Per the germline V gene, CDR1 is SGHRS and CDR2 is YFSETQ. Trimming took off 0 bases at V and 0 bases at J, with 10 bases between the two ends. This CDR3 region has 15 residues. The CDR3 spells CASSLGHAISYEQYF. DNA of the CDR3: TGCGCCAGCAGCTTGGGACACGCAATCTCCTACGAGCAGTACTTC.

This clonotype has ten or more counts. The chain is built from TRBV13 and TRBJ2-3; D is unclear. Per the germline V gene, CDR1 is PRHDT and CDR2 is FYEKMQ (reference sequence). The CDR3 has 13 residues. The V and J ends lost 5 bases and 5 bases respectively, with 11 bases between them. The CDR3: CASSPVGGDTQYF. DNA of the CDR3: TGTGCCAGCAGCCCCGTCGGTGGAGATACGCAGTATTTT.

This clonotype has only a few counts. The chain combines TRBV5-7 with TRBJ2-5, with D tentatively TRBD2 (5 bases). TRBV5-7 is an ORF, and what it does is uncertain. The CDR3 consists of 15 residues. Trimming stripped 2 bases from V and 4 bases from J, with 15 bases between. CDR3 loop: CASSFAARVVETQYF. The CDR3 nucleotides read TGTGCCAGCAGCTTTGCGGCGCGGGTGGTAGAGACCCAGTACTTC.

This rearrangement joins TRBV5-5 to TRBJ2-7; D possibly corresponds to TRBD2 (6 bases). V lost 0 bases, J lost 1 base, and 11 bases lay in between. This CDR3 comprises 15 residues. CDR1 SGHKS and CDR2 YYEKEE come from the germline V gene (reference sequence). In nucleotides, the CDR3 is TGTGCCAGCAGCTTGGCTGTGGCGGGATCCTACGAGCAGTACTTC. Its protein product is CASSLAVAGSYEQYF. The full variable domain, its missing parts supplied by reference TRBV5-5 and TRBJ2-7, is DAGVTQSPTHLIKTRGQQVTLRCSPISGHKSVSWYQQVLGQGPQFIFQYYEKEERGRGNFPDRFSARQFPNYSSELNVNALLLGDSALYLCASSLAVAGSYEQYFGPGTRLTVT.

This clonotype has ten or more counts. V and J are TRBV12-3 or TRBV12-4 and TRBJ2-1, with TRBD2 matching over 11 bases. This CDR3 has 15 residues. V was pared by 5 bases and J by 6 bases, with 6 bases of the junction left unmatched. CDR3 in amino acids: CASSIAGLAGNEQFF. Here the CDR3 DNA reads TGTGCCAGCAGTATTGCCGGACTAGCGGGCAATGAGCAGTTCTTC.

The chain couples TRBV5-1 to TRBJ2-6; no clear D. The germline V and J ends were trimmed by 4 bases and 0 bases, with 11 bases remaining between them. This CDR3 contains 16 residues. Per the germline V gene, CDR1 is SGHRS and CDR2 is YFSETQ. For the CDR3, the DNA is TGCGCCAGCAGCACCCAGCGCAACTCTGGGGCCAACGTCCTGACTTTC. This gives the protein CASSTQRNSGANVLTF.

The chain combines TRBV12-3 or TRBV12-4 with TRBJ1-3, with a tentative D call TRBD1 (5 bases). The CDR3 spans 14 residues. Trimming stripped 6 bases from V and 3 bases from J, with 12 bases between. The CDR3 region has the DNA TGTGCCAGCAGGGCGGGACTTCGTGGAAACACCATATATTTT. Encoded protein: CASRAGLRGNTIYF.

J is TRBJ2-7 and V is TRBV10-1, with 9 bases lining up with TRBD1. CDR1 is WNHNN, CDR2 SYGVQD, per germline (reference sequence). V lost 6 bases, J lost 2 bases, and 11 bases stayed unmatched. The CDR3 totals 16 residues. The CDR3 bases are TGCGCCAGCAGCGGTGCCGGGACAGGGTCCCCCTACGAGCAGTACTTC. It encodes CASSGAGTGSPYEQYF.